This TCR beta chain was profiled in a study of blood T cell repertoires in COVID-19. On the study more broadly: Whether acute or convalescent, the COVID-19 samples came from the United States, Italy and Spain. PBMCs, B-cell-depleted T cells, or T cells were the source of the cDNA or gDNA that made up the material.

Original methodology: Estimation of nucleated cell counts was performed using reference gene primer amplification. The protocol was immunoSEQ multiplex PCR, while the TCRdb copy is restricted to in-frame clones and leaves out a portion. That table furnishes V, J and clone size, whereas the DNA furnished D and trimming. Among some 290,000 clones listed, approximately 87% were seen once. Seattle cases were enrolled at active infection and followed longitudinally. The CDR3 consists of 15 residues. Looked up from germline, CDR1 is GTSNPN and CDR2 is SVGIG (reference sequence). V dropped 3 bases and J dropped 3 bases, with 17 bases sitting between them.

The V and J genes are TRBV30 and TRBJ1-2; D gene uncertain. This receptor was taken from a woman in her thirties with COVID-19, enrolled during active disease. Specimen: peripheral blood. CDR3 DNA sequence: TGTGCCTGGAGCTTCCCCGAGGAGGGCCACTATGGCTACACCTTC. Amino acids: CAWSFPEEGHYGYTF.